This T cell receptor (beta chain) is drawn from a study of T cell clonality in common variable immunodeficiency. General study points: T cell subpopulation sequencing would be needed to explain CVID clonality.

Generated by immunoSEQ multiplex PCR, the TCRdb table keeps only in-frame clones and is missing some. Recorded here are 35,000 to 55,000 clones, none singletons. In its sample, this clone was seen many times. The antigen is undetermined. From the germline J gene comes the end of the CDR3, since the read stops 3 residues before it. The V end lost 7 bases, the J end lost 6 bases, and 15 bases lay between the germline ends. The CDR3 has 13 amino acids. This TCR came from a person aged 18-70 years in good health. The genes are TRBV12-3 or TRBV12-4 and TRBJ1-1; D may be TRBD1 (6 bases). Specimen: peripheral blood mononuclear cells. CDR3 bases read: TGTGCCAGCAACGTGGAGAACAGGGCTGAA. Translating gives CASNVENRAE. The CDR3 reads in full as CASNVENRAEAFF.